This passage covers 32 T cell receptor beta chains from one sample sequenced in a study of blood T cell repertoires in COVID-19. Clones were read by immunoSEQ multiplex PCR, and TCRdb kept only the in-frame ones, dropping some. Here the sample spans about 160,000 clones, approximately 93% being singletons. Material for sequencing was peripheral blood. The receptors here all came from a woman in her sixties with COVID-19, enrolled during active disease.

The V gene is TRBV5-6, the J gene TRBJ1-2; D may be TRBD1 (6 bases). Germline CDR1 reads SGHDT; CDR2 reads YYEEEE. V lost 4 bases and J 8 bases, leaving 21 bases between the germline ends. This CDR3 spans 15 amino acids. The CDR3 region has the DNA TGTGCCAGCAGCCTCTGGACAGTCTATAGTAAAGGCTACACCTTC. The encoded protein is CASSLWTVYSKGYTF. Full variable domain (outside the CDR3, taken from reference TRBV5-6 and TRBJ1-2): DAGVTQSPTHLIKTRGQQVTLRCSPKSGHDTVSWYQQALGQGPQFIFQYYEEEERQRGNFPDRFSGHQFPNYSSELNVNALLLGDSALYLCASSLWTVYSKGYTFGSGTRLTVV.

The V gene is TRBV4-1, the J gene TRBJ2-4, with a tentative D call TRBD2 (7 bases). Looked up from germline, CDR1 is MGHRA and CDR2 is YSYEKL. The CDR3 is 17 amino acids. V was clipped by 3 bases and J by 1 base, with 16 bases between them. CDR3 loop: CASSHRRGAGAKNIQYF. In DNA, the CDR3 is TGCGCCAGCAGCCACCGTCGGGGGGCCGGGGCCAAAAACATTCAGTACTTC.

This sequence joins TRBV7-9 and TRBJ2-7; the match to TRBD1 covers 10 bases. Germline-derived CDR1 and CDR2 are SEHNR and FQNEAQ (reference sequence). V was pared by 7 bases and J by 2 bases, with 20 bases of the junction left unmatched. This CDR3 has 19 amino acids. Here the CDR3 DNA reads TGTGCCAGCACCCAAGGGTCGGGACAGGGGCCTCGAGGGCCCTACGAGCAGTACTTC. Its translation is CASTQGSGQGPRGPYEQYF. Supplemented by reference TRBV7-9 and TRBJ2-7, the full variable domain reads DTGVSQNPRHKITKRGQNVTFRCDPISEHNRLYWYRQTLGQGPEFLTYFQNEAQLEKSRLLSDRFSAERPKGSFSTLEIQRTEQGDSAMYLCASTQGSGQGPRGPYEQYFGPGTRLTVT.

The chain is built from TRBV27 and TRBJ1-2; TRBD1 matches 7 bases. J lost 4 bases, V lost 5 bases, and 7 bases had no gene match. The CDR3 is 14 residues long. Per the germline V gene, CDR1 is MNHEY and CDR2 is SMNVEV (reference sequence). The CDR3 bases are TGTGCCAGCAGTCCGCGACAGGGAGGCTATGGCTACACCTTC. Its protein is CASSPRQGGYGYTF.

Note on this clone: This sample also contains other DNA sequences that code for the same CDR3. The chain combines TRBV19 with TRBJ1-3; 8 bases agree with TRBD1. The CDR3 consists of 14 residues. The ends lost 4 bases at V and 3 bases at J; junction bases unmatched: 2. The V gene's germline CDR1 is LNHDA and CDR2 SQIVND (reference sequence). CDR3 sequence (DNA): TGTGCCAGTAGTACAGGGGGCGGTGGAAACACCATATATTTT. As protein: CASSTGGGGNTIYF.

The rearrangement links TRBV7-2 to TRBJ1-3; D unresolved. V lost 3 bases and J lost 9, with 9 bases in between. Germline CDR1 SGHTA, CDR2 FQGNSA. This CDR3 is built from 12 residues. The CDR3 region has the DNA TGTGCCAGCAGCTTTGGGGAGTCCACCATATATTTT. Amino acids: CASSFGESTIYF. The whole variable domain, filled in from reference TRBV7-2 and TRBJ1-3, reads GAGVSQSPSNKVTEKGKDVELRCDPISGHTALYWYRQSLGQGLEFLIYFQGNSAPDKSGLPSDRFSAERTGGSVSTLTIQRTQQEDSAVYLCASSFGESTIYFGEGSWLTVV.

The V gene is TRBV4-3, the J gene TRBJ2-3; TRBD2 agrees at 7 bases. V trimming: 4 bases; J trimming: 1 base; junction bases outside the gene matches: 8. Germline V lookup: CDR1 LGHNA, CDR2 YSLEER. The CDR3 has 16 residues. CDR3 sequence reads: CASSLGRALGTDTQYF. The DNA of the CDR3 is TGCGCCAGCAGCCTAGGGAGGGCGCTGGGCACAGATACGCAGTATTTT.

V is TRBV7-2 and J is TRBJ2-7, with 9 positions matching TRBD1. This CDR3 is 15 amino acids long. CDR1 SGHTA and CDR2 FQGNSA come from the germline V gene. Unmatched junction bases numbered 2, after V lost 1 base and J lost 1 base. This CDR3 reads CASSLGGTGSYEQYF. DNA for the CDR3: TGTGCCAGCAGCTTAGGGGGGACAGGGTCCTACGAGCAGTACTTC.

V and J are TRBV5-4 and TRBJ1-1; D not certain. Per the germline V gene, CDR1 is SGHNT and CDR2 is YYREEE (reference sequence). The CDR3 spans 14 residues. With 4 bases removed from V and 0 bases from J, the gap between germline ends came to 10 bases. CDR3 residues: CASSLTGVNTEAFF. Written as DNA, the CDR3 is TGTGCCAGCAGCCTCACCGGGGTGAACACTGAAGCTTTCTTT.

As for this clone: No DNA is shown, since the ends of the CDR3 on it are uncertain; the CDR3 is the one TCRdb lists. CDR3 amino acids: CASSSSTSGGPDTQYF. The chain is built from TRBV6-2 or TRBV6-3 and TRBJ2-3; the listed D gene, TRBD2, was not tested against the DNA. Termini included, the CDR3 measures 16 amino acids. Germline CDR1 is MNHEY and CDR2 is SVGEGT.

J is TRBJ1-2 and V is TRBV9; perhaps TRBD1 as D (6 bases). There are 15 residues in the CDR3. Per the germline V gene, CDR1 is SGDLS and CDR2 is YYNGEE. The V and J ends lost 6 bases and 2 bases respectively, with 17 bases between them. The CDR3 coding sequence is TGTGCCAGCACCCTATTGACAGGAACCAACTATGGCTACACCTTC. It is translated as CASTLLTGTNYGYTF.

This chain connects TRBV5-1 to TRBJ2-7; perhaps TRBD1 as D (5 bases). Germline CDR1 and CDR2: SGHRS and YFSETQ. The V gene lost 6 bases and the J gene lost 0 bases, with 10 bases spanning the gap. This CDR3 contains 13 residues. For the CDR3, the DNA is TGCGCCAGCAAGCAGGGCCCCTCCTACGAGCAGTACTTC. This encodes CASKQGPSYEQYF.

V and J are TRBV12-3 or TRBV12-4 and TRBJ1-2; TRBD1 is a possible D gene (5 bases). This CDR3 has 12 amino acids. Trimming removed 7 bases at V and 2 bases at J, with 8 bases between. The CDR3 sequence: CASTKGNYGYTF. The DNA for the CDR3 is TGTGCCAGCACTAAGGGGAACTATGGCTACACCTTC.

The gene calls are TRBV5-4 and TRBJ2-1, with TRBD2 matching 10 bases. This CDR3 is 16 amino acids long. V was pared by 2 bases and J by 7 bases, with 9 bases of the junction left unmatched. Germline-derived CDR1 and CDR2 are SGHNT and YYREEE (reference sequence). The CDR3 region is CASSLGSGGAGNEQFF. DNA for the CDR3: TGTGCCAGCAGCTTAGGAAGCGGGGGGGCGGGTAATGAGCAGTTCTTC.

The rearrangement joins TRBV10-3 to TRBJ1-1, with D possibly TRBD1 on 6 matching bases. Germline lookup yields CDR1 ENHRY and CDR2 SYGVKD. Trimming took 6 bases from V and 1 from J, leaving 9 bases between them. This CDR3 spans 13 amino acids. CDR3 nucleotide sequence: TGTGCCATCAGGGGACATCCGAACACTGAAGCTTTCTTT. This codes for CAIRGHPNTEAFF.

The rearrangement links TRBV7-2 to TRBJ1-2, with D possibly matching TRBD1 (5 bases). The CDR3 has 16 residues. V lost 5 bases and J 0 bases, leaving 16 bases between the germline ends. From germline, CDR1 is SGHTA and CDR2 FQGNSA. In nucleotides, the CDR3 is TGTGCCAGCAGCCCGCGCATACGGACACCTAACTATGGCTACACCTTC. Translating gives CASSPRIRTPNYGYTF.

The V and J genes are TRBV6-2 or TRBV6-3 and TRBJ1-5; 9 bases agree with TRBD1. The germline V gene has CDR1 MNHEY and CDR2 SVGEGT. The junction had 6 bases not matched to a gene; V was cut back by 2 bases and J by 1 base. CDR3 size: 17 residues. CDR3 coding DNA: TGTGCCAGCAGTTACCCCACGGGGACAGGGAGCAATCAGCCCCAGCATTTT. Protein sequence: CASSYPTGTGSNQPQHF.

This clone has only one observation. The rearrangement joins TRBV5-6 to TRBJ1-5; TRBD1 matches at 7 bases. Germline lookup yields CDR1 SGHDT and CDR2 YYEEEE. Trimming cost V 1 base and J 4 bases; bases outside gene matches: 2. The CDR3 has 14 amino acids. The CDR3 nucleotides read TGTGCCAGCAGCTTGAGGGACAGAAATCAGCCCCAGCATTTT. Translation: CASSLRDRNQPQHF.

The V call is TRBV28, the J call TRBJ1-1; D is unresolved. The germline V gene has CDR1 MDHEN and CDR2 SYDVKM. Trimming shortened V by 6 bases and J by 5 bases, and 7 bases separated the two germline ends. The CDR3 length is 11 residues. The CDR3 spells CASRLGTEAFF. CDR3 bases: TGTGCCAGCAGACTCGGGACTGAAGCTTTCTTT.

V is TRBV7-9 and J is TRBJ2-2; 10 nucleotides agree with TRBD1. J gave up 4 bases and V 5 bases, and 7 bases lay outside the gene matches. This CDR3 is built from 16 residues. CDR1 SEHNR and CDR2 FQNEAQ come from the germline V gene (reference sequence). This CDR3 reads CASSPRQGAVTGELFF. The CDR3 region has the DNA TGTGCCAGCAGCCCGCGACAGGGGGCGGTCACCGGGGAGCTGTTTTTT.

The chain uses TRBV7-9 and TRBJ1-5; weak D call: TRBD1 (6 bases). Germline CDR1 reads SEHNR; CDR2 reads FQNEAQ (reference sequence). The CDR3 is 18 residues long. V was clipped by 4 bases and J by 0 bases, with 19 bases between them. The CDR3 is CASSSTPQQGNSNQPQHF. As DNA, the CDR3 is TGTGCCAGCAGCTCAACTCCCCAACAGGGCAATAGCAATCAGCCCCAGCATTTT.

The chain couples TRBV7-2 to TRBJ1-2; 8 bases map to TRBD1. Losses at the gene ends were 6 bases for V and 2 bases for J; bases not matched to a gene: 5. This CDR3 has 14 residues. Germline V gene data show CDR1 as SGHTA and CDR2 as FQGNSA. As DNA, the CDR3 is TGTGCCAGCAGTTCCGGGACAGGAAACTATGGCTACACCTTC. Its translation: CASSSGTGNYGYTF.

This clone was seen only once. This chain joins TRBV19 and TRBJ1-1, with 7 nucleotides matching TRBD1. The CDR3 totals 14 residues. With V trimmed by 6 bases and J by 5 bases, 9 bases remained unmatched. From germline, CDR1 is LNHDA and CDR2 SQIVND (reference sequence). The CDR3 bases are TGTGCCAGTAGAGGCAGGGGGGATGGAACTGAAGCTTTCTTT. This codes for CASRGRGDGTEAFF.

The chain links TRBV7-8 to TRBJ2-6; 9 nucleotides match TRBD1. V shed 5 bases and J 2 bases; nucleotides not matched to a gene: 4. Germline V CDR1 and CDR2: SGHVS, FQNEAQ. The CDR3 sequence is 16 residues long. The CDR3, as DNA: TGTGCCAGCAGCCCTCGACAGGGGGCTGGGGCCAACGTCCTGACTTTC. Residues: CASSPRQGAGANVLTF.

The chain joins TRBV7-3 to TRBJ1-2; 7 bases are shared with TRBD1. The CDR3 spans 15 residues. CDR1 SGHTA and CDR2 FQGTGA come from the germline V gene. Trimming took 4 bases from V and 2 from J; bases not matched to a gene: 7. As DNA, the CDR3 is TGTGCCAGCAGCTCCCAGACAGGGATGAACTATGGCTACACCTTC. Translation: CASSSQTGMNYGYTF.

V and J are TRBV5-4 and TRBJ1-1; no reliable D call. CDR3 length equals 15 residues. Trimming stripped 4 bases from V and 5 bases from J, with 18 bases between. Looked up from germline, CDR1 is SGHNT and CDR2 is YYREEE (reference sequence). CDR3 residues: CASSIRGSLRTEAFF. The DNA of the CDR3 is TGTGCCAGCAGCATCCGGGGTTCCCTTAGGACTGAAGCTTTCTTT.

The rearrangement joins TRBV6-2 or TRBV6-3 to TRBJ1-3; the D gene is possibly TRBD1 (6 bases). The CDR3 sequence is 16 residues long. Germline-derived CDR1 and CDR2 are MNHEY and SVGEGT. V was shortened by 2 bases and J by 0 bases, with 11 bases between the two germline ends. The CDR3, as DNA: TGTGCCAGCAGTTACGGGGACACGAGCTCTGGAAACACCATATATTTT. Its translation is CASSYGDTSSGNTIYF.

In DNA form, the CDR3 reads TGTGCCTTCCAGCTTAATAGCAGGGTTCTTGGAAACACCATATATTTT. As protein: CAFQLNSRVLGNTIYF. The chain links TRBV7-9 to TRBJ1-3; a weak D match, TRBD1 (5 bases). Trimming stripped 11 bases from V and 3 bases from J, with 23 bases between. The germline gives CDR1 SEHNR, CDR2 FQNEAQ (reference sequence). This CDR3 is built from 16 residues.

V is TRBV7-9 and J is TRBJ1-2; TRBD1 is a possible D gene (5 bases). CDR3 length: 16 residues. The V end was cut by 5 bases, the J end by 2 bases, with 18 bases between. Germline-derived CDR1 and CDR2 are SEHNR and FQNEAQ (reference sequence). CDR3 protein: CASSGGYGAENYGYTF. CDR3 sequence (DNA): TGTGCCAGCAGCGGAGGGTACGGGGCGGAGAACTATGGCTACACCTTC.

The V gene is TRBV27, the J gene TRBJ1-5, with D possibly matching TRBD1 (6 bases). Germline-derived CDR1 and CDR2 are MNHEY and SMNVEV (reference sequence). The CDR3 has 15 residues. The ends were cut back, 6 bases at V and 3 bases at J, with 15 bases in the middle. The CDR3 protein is CASRPITGINQPQHF. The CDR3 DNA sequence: TGTGCCAGCAGACCTATCACAGGGATCAATCAGCCCCAGCATTTT.

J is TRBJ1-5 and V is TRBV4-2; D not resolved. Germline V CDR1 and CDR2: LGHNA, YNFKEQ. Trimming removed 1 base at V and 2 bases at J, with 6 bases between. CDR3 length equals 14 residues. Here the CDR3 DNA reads TGTGCCAGCAGCCAAGTTACGGGCAATCAGCCCCAGCATTTT. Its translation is CASSQVTGNQPQHF.

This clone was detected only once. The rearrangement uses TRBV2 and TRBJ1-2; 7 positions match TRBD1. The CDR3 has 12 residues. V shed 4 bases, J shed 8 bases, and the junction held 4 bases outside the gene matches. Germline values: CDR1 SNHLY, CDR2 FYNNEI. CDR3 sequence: CASSGQGNGYTF. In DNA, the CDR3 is TGTGCCAGCAGTGGACAGGGCAACGGCTACACCTTC. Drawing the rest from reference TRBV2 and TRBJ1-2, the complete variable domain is EPEVTQTPSHQVTQMGQEVILRCVPISNHLYFYWYRQILGQKVEFLVSFYNNEISEKSEIFDDQFSVERPDGSNFTLKIRSTKLEDSAMYFCASSGQGNGYTFGSGTRLTVV.